This T cell receptor (beta chain) derives from a study of CD8 T cells in ankylosing spondylitis. Findings and caveats of the study: For ankylosing spondylitis blood, a TCR beta motif of under 10 highly homologous variants appeared characteristic. Disease-linked clones were reportedly significantly enriched in matched ankylosing spondylitis synovial fluid.

A word on this clonotype: Antigen unknown.

Each CDR3 protein gets one entry after TCRdb re-called the 5' RACE reads with MiXCR. The sample carries roughly 440,000 distinct CDR3 sequences, approximately 17% recorded once. CDR3 length: 15 amino acids. The trim removed 6 bases at V and 1 base at J, leaving 8 bases unmatched. Per the germline V gene, CDR1 is MNHNS and CDR2 is SASEGT. The V call is TRBV6-1, the J call TRBJ1-2; 7 bases are a match to TRBD1. The clonotype comes from a male donor with ankylosing spondylitis. Sequenced material: blood, either unsorted or a sorted T cell fraction (not recorded which). CDR3 sequence reads: CASRETGNLNYGYTF. CDR3 in DNA: TGTGCCAGCAGGGAGACAGGGAACCTTAACTATGGCTACACCTTC.